Each of the 28 T cell receptor beta chains below was sequenced from the same sample in a study of regulatory T cells in long-lasting Graves disease. Time point of the sample: persistent/refractory GD, antithyroid drugs over 5 years with positive TRAb. RNA isolated from PBMCs was used to make the TCR library. Researchers made TCR beta libraries by using iRepertoire HTBI primers and running Arm-PCR on CDR3 regions. From the multiplex PCR reads, TCRdb called clonotypes with MiXCR, one entry per CDR3 protein. This sample yields hundreds of thousands of distinct CDR3 sequences, of which 22% are seen a single time; around 13% belongs to the top ten. The starting material was peripheral blood mononuclear cells (PBMCs), obtained when the disease was refractory, from a patient treated with antithyroid drugs. All receptors come from a female donor with Graves disease.

The chain links TRBV27 to TRBJ1-5; 7 bases agree with TRBD1. J gave up 6 bases and V 5 bases, and 10 bases lay outside the gene matches. CDR3 length equals 15 residues. Germline V lookup: CDR1 MNHEY, CDR2 SMNVEV (reference sequence). The CDR3 reads CASSSYRGKSQPQHF. The CDR3, as DNA: TGTGCCAGCAGTAGCTACAGGGGAAAGAGTCAGCCCCAGCATTTT.

This clonotype was seen repeatedly, ten times or more. The rearrangement uses TRBV2 and TRBJ2-7; 7 bases match TRBD1. The CDR3 spans 15 residues. The trim removed 11 bases at V and 1 base at J, leaving 14 bases unmatched. Germline V gene sequence: CDR1 SNHLY, CDR2 FYNNEI. CDR3: CAAPTLKQGSYEQYF. In DNA, the CDR3 is TGTGCCGCCCCAACTCTAAAACAGGGGTCCTACGAGCAGTACTTC.

There are many counts of this clonotype. This chain uses TRBV12-3 or TRBV12-4 with TRBJ2-7; D uncertain. This CDR3 is 13 amino acids long. Trimming pared 3 bases from V and 0 bases from J, leaving 6 bases between. CDR3 DNA: TGTGCCAGCAGTTTTGGGGTCTCCTACGAGCAGTACTTC. Translation gives CASSFGVSYEQYF.

V is TRBV7-3 and J is TRBJ2-1; 7 nucleotides match TRBD2. The junction had 4 bases not matched to a gene; V was cut back by 2 bases and J by 0 bases. In germline, CDR1 is SGHTA, CDR2 FQGTGA. This CDR3 has 16 residues. The DNA of the CDR3 is TGTGCCAGCAGCTTATACGGCGGGAGCTCCTACAATGAGCAGTTCTTC. This gives the protein CASSLYGGSSYNEQFF.

The V gene is TRBV6-5, the J gene TRBJ1-1; the D gene is possibly TRBD1 (5 bases). The ends were cut back, 2 bases at V and 3 bases at J, with 16 bases in the middle. There are 16 residues in the CDR3. Germline-derived CDR1 and CDR2 are MNHEY and SVGAGI. The CDR3 bases are TGTGCCAGCAGTTACCATCCGGGTAGGGGCCACACTGAAGCTTTCTTT. Amino acids: CASSYHPGRGHTEAFF.

As to this clonotype: A read error may be the cause here, since a much bigger clone is one base away. The chain employs TRBV7-8 and TRBJ2-7, with unresolved D. Germline CDR1 is SGHVS and CDR2 is FQNEAQ. The CDR3 has 14 amino acids. V was shortened by 8 bases and J by 0 bases, with 14 bases between the two germline ends. The CDR3 DNA sequence: TGTGCCAGCGGCCAACCAAGGAGCTCCTACGAGCAGTACTTC. Translating gives CASGQPRSSYEQYF.

This clonotype was detected a few times. The CDR3 DNA reads TGTGCCAGCAGTTACGGTCGGCAGGTATACTACGAGCAGTACTTC. This gives the protein CASSYGRQVYYEQYF. The chain links TRBV6-5 to TRBJ2-7; D ambiguous. CDR1 is MNHEY, CDR2 SVGAGI, per germline. Trimming removed 2 bases at V and 3 bases at J, with 14 bases between. This CDR3 is 15 amino acids long.

The V call is TRBV10-3, the J call TRBJ1-1; D remains unclear. Trimming left V 7 bases short and J 3 bases short, with 21 bases between. The CDR3 contains 16 residues. Looked up from germline, CDR1 is ENHRY and CDR2 is SYGVKD. CDR3: CAINQNLAGGYTEAFF. In DNA form, the CDR3 reads TGTGCCATCAACCAGAACCTAGCAGGAGGCTACACTGAAGCTTTCTTT.

This clonotype was seen ten or more times. For the CDR3, the DNA is TGCGCCAGCCGACAGGGAGGTCATGGCTACACCTTC. Amino acid sequence: CASRQGGHGYTF. This sequence joins TRBV5-1 and TRBJ1-2, with 7 nucleotides matching TRBD1. The ends lost 7 bases at V and 6 bases at J; junction bases unmatched: 6. CDR3 length: 12 residues. CDR1 is SGHRS and CDR2 is YFSETQ in the germline V gene.

This clonotype was observed a handful of times. V is TRBV5-6 and J is TRBJ1-2; D may be TRBD1 (6 bases). Germline V CDR1 and CDR2: SGHDT, YYEEEE. CDR3 length equals 16 residues. Trimming left V 0 bases short and J 5 bases short, with 17 bases between. CDR3 region: CASSLAGAGDHYGYTF. The CDR3 DNA is TGTGCCAGCAGCTTGGCGGGGGCAGGAGACCATTATGGCTACACCTTC.

In this sample, this clonotype turned up a few times. The chain combines TRBV19 with TRBJ1-5, with D perhaps matching TRBD1 (5 bases). CDR1 is LNHDA, CDR2 SQIVND, per germline (reference sequence). Trimming pared 8 bases from V and 0 bases from J, leaving 8 bases between. This CDR3 is 13 amino acids long. CDR3: CASDSYSNQPQHF. CDR3 in DNA: TGTGCCAGTGACAGTTATAGCAATCAGCCCCAGCATTTT.

This clonotype was observed a handful of times. The chain is built from TRBV2 and TRBJ2-7; D may correspond to TRBD1 or TRBD2 (6 bases each). There are 12 residues in the CDR3. Germline V gene data show CDR1 as SNHLY and CDR2 as FYNNEI. CDR3 region: CAGGPGRYEQYF. The DNA of the CDR3 is TGTGCGGGGGGCCCGGGGCGGTACGAGCAGTACTTC. The full variable domain, completed using reference TRBV2 and TRBJ2-7, is EPEVTQTPSHQVTQMGQEVILRCVPISNHLYFYWYRQILGQKVEFLVSFYNNEISEKSEIFDDQFSVERPDGSNFTLKIRSTKLEDSAMYFCAGGPGRYEQYFGPGTRLTVT.

This clonotype was picked up a small number of times. CDR3 DNA sequence: TGCAGTGCTATTGATTCGGAGGGAACCTACGAGCAGTACTTC. Translating gives CSAIDSEGTYEQYF. V gene TRBV20-1 combines with J gene TRBJ2-7, with D perhaps TRBD2 (6 bases). V was trimmed by 4 bases and J by 2 bases, leaving 15 bases between them. The germline V gene encodes CDR1 DFQATT and CDR2 SNEGSKA (reference sequence). CDR3 size: 14 residues.

The chain is built from TRBV28 and TRBJ1-1; D is uncertain. Trimming removed 8 bases at V and 9 bases at J, with 10 bases between. Germline V CDR1 and CDR2: MDHEN, SYDVKM. The length of the CDR3 is 10 residues. CDR3: CASGESQAFF. CDR3 nucleotide sequence: TGTGCCAGCGGGGAGTCTCAAGCTTTCTTT. Using reference TRBV28 and TRBJ1-1 for the parts outside the CDR3, the full variable domain is DVKVTQSSRYLVKRTGEKVFLECVQDMDHENMFWYRQDPGLGLRLIYFSYDVKMKEKGDIPEGYSVSREKKERFSLILESASTNQTSMYLCASGESQAFFGQGTRLTVV.

This clonotype was observed a handful of times. The rearrangement links TRBV6-2 or TRBV6-3 to TRBJ2-1; 11 nucleotides align to TRBD1. The CDR3 runs 17 residues. Germline CDR1 reads MNHEY; CDR2 reads SVGEGT. Trimming cost V 2 bases and J 4 bases; bases outside gene matches: 7. The CDR3 DNA sequence: TGTGCCAGCAGTTACCGACTCGGGGACAGGGGGTACAATGAGCAGTTCTTC. Translated, it gives CASSYRLGDRGYNEQFF.

In regard to this clonotype: This may be a read error, as it is one base from a much larger clone. The V and J genes are TRBV29-1 and TRBJ1-1; TRBD1 aligns across 8 bases. CDR1 and CDR2 (germline): SQVTM, ANQGSEA. V was clipped by 5 bases and J by 7 bases; unmatched bases: 3. The CDR3 runs 11 residues. The CDR3 DNA is TGCAGCGTTCGACAGGGGCTTGAAGCTTTCTTT. This translates into CSVRQGLEAFF.

The chain couples TRBV7-2 to TRBJ1-6; 9 nucleotides agree with TRBD1. Trimming removed 0 bases from V and 7 bases from J; junction bases left unmatched: 10. Germline lookup yields CDR1 SGHTA and CDR2 FQGNSA. The CDR3 consists of 18 residues. CDR3: CASSLAGQGPKRNSPLHF. CDR3 in DNA: TGTGCCAGCAGCTTAGCGGGACAGGGCCCTAAGAGGAATTCACCCCTCCACTTT.

J is TRBJ2-7 and V is TRBV15; D is perhaps TRBD2 (6 bases). Germline lookup yields CDR1 LNHNV and CDR2 YYDKDF (reference sequence). V was cut by 5 bases and J by 1 base, with 21 bases left in between. The CDR3 is 17 residues long. CDR3 protein: CATSSEGLGRPSYEQYF. CDR3 DNA: TGTGCCACCAGCTCGGAGGGGCTGGGCAGGCCGTCCTACGAGCAGTACTTC. Together with reference TRBV15 and TRBJ2-7, the CDR3 gives the full variable domain: DAMVIQNPRYQVTQFGKPVTLSCSQTLNHNVMYWYQQKSSQAPKLLFHYYDKDFNNEADTPDNFQSRRPNTSFCFLDIRSPGLGDTAMYLCATSSEGLGRPSYEQYFGPGTRLTVT.

This clonotype was picked up a small number of times. V usage is TRBV20-1 and J usage is TRBJ1-1; tentative D call: TRBD1 (6 bases). The CDR3 is 15 amino acids. Germline V gives CDR1 DFQATT, CDR2 SNEGSKA (reference sequence). Trimming removed 0 bases at V and 4 bases at J, with 15 bases between. CDR3 sequence reads: CSARDYGGGGTEAFF. Written as DNA, the CDR3 is TGCAGTGCTAGAGATTATGGGGGAGGGGGCACTGAAGCTTTCTTT.

This clonotype has only a few counts. V usage is TRBV19 and J usage is TRBJ1-2; tentatively, D is TRBD1 (6 bases). The V end was cut by 8 bases, the J end by 4 bases, with 20 bases between. This CDR3 region has 15 residues. From germline, CDR1 is LNHDA and CDR2 SQIVND (reference sequence). CDR3 residues: CASGAYGGAVYGYTF. Here the CDR3 DNA reads TGTGCCAGTGGAGCGTACGGGGGGGCTGTCTATGGCTACACCTTC.

This clonotype was seen repeatedly, ten times or more. The chain joins TRBV11-3 to TRBJ2-5; no definite D call. Germline loops: CDR1 SGHNT, CDR2 YENEEA. V lost 9 bases to trimming and J lost 1 base, with 12 bases between them. The CDR3 loop spans 13 amino acids. For the CDR3, the DNA is TGTGCCAGTCAGTTTTTCGGCCAAGAGACCCAGTACTTC. Amino acids: CASQFFGQETQYF.

This clonotype was counted only a few times. The V call is TRBV6-2 or TRBV6-3, the J call TRBJ1-2; 8 bases are a match to TRBD1. The J segment lost 4 bases and the V segment lost 6 bases, leaving 4 bases of the junction unmatched. From germline, CDR1 is MNHEY and CDR2 SVGEGT. The CDR3 is 13 amino acids. The CDR3 DNA reads as TGTGCCAGCAGGGGAACAGGGGGCTATGGCTACACCTTC. This encodes CASRGTGGYGYTF.

This clonotype was recorded a few times. The chain is built from TRBV20-1 and TRBJ2-7; D is perhaps TRBD1 or TRBD2 (6 bases each). The CDR3 totals 14 residues. The germline gives CDR1 DFQATT, CDR2 SNEGSKA (reference sequence). Trimming stripped 2 bases from V and 0 bases from J, with 11 bases between. CDR3 in DNA: TGCAGTGCTAGATCACAGGGAGGCTCCTACGAGCAGTACTTC. Amino acids: CSARSQGGSYEQYF.

Concerning this clonotype: A much larger clone lies one base from this, so it may be a read error. The V and J genes are TRBV11-2 and TRBJ2-1, with D perhaps matching TRBD2 (5 bases). The CDR3 is 14 amino acids. CDR1 and CDR2 (germline): SGHAT, FQNNGV. This CDR3 is CGSSLRDSYNEQFF. CDR3 DNA sequence: TGTGGCAGCAGTCTCCGGGACTCCTACAATGAGCAGTTCTTC.

This clonotype was seen many times. V gene TRBV28 combines with J gene TRBJ2-7, with D uncertain. Looked up from germline, CDR1 is MDHEN and CDR2 is SYDVKM. V was clipped by 6 bases and J by 3 bases, with 6 bases between them. The CDR3 contains 11 residues. CDR3 loop: CASSLGYEQYF. In DNA form, the CDR3 reads TGTGCCAGCAGCTTAGGCTACGAGCAGTACTTC.

This clonotype was found many times. This chain connects TRBV7-9 to TRBJ2-7; no reliable D call. CDR1 SEHNR and CDR2 FQNEAQ come from the germline V gene (reference sequence). The CDR3 totals 15 residues. V lost 1 base and J lost 2, with 12 bases in between. The CDR3 spells CASSLDSSVPYEQYF. CDR3 sequence (DNA): TGTGCCAGCAGCTTAGATAGTTCAGTACCCTACGAGCAGTACTTC.

This clonotype was seen more than once but under ten times. The V gene is TRBV5-6, the J gene TRBJ1-1; D remains unclear. CDR3 length: 14 residues. Germline-derived CDR1 and CDR2 are SGHDT and YYEEEE. V lost 2 bases, J lost 0 bases, and 8 bases lay in between. CDR3 region: CASSLRLVNTEAFF. CDR3 nucleotides: TGTGCCAGCAGCTTACGTTTAGTGAACACTGAAGCTTTCTTT.

This clonotype was recorded once. This chain joins TRBV5-5 and TRBJ2-5; D is possibly TRBD1 or TRBD2 (5 bases each). The V gene lost 1 base and the J gene lost 4 bases, with 17 bases spanning the gap. Germline V gene sequence: CDR1 SGHKS, CDR2 YYEKEE (reference sequence). The CDR3 covers 16 residues. CDR3 coding DNA: TGTGCCAGCAGCTTGTGGGACCAAGCCTTAAGAGAGACCCAGTACTTC. It codes for CASSLWDQALRETQYF.